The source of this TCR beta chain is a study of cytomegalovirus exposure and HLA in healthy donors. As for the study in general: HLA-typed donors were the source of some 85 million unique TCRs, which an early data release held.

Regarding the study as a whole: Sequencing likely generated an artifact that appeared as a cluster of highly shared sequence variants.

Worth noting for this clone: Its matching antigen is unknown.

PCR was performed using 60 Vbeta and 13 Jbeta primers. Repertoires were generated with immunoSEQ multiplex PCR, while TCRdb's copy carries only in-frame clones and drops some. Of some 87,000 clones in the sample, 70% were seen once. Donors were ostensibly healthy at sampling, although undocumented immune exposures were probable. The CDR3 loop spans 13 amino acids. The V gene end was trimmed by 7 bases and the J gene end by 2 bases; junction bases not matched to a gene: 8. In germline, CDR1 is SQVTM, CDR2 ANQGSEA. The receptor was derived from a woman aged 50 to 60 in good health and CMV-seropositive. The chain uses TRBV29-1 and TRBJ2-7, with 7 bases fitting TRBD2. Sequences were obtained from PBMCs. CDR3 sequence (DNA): TGCAGCGCGTTGGGGGGGGGAACCTACGAGCAGTACTTC. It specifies CSALGGGTYEQYF.